This TCR beta chain was retrieved from a study of CD4 T cells in relation to SARS-CoV-2 and coronaviruses. Whole-study context: TCR beta CDR3s were sequenced after 10-day antigen culture of PBMCs. Regarding the study as a whole: No donor gave both pre-pandemic and post-infection samples. No crossreactivity against non-spike viral proteins was tested here.

Assay used: immunoSEQ multiplex PCR; TCRdb lists only in-frame clones, some missing. The sample gives 35,000 to 50,000 clones, roughly four fifths of which show up once; 1.1% to 1.5% is in the top ten. This clone was counted a few times. Its cognate antigen is unknown. Sorted naive or memory CD4+ cells met CEF peptides for approximately nine days. The source is an adult with COVID-19. Sequenced: naive CD4+ T cells from PBMCs, cultured in vitro. The subset was: naive CD4+ T cells isolated by negative enrichment.

The CDR3, as DNA: TGTGCCACCAGTACCAGCGGGGATGAAAAACTGTTTTTT. It specifies CATSTSGDEKLFF. The chain recombines TRBV24-1 with TRBJ1-4; D gene uncertain. There are 13 residues in the CDR3. Germline assignment: CDR1 KGHDR and CDR2 SFDVKD. Trimming left V 6 bases short and J 6 bases short, with 10 bases between.